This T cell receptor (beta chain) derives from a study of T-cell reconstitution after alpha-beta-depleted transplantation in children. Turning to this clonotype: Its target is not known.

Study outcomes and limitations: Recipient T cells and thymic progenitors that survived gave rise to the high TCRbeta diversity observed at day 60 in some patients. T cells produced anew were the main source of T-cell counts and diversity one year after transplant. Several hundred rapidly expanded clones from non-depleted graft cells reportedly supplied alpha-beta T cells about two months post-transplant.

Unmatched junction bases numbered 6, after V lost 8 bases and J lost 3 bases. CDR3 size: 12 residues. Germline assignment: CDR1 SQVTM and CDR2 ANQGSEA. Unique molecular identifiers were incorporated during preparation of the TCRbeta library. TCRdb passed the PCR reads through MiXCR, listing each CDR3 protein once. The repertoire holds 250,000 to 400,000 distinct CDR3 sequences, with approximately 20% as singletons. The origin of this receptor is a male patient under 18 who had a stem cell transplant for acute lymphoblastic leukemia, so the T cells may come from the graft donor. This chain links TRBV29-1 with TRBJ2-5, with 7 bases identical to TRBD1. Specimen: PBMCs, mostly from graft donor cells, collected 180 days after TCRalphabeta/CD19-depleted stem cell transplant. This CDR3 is CSLGQPKETQYF. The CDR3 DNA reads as TGCAGCCTGGGACAGCCTAAAGAGACCCAGTACTTC.